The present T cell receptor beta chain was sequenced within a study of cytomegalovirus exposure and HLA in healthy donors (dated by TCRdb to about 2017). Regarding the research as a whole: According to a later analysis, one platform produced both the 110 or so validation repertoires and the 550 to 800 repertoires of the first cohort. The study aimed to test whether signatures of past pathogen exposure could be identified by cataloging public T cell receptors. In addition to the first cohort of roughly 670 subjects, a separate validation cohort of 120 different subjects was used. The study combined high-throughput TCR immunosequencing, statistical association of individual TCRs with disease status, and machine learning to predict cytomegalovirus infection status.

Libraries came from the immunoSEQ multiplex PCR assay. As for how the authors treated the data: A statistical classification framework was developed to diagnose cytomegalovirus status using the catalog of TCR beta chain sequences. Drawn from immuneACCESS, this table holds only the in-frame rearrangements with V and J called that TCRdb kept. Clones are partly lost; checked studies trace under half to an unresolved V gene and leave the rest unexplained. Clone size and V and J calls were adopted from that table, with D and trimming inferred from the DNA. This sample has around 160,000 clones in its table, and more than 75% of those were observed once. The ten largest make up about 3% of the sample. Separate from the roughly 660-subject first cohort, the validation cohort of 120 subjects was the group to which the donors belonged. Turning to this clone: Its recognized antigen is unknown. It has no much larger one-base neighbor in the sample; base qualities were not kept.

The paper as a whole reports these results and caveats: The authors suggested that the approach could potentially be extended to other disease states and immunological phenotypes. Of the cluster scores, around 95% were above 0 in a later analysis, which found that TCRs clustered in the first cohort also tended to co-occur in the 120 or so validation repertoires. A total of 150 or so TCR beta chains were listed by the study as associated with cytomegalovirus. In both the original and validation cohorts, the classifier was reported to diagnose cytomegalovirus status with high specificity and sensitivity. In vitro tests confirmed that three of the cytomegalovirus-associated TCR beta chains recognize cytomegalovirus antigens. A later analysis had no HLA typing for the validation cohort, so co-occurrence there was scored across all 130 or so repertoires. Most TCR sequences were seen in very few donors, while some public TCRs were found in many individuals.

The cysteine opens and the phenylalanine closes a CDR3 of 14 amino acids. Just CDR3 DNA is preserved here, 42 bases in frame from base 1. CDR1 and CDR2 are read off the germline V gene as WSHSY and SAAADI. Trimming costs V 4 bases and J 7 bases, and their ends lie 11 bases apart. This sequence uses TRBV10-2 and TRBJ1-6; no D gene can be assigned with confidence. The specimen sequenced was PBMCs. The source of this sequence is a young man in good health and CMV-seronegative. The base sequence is TGCGCCAGCAGTGGACATATGTTAAATTCACCCCTCCACTTT. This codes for CASSGHMLNSPLHF.